This paragraph covers one T cell receptor (beta chain) sequence. This entry is derived from a study of cytomegalovirus exposure and HLA in healthy donors. About the study: Earlier results showed roughly 120 million unique TCR beta sequences derived from about 179 million T cells.

The PCR ran on 60 Vbeta and 13 Jbeta primers. How the authors handled the data: In a later analysis, the count reached some 83 million unique TCR beta chains, with approximately 11 million shared. Method: immunoSEQ multiplex PCR; TCRdb's copy keeps in-frame clones and lacks some. V, J and clone size derive from that table, while D and trimming were established from the DNA sequence. This repertoire shows about 140,000 clones, around four fifths found once; its top ten account for roughly 2.9%. The specimen was PBMCs. The source of this sequence is a female donor in good health and CMV-seronegative.

CDR3 loop: CASKIRGQMNTEAFF. CDR3 DNA sequence: TGTGCCAGTAAAATAAGGGGGCAGATGAACACTGAAGCTTTCTTT. The chain has TRBV19 and TRBJ1-1; 7 bases are a match to TRBD1. Trimming took 7 bases from V and 0 from J; bases not matched to a gene: 8. Per germline, CDR1 LNHDA and CDR2 SQIVND (reference sequence). The CDR3 is 15 amino acids.